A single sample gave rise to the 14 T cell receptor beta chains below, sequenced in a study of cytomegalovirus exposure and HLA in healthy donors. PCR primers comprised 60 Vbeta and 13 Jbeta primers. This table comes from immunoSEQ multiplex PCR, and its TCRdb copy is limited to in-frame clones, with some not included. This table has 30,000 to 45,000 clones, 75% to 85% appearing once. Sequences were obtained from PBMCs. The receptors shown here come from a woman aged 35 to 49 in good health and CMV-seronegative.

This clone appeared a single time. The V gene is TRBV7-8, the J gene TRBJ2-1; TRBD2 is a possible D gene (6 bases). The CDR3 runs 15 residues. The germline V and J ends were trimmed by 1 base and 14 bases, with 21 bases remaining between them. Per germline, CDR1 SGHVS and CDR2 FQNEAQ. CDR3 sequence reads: CASSLGGVSEAQEFF. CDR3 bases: TGTGCCAGCAGCTTAGGGGGGGTCTCGGAGGCTCAGGAGTTCTTC.

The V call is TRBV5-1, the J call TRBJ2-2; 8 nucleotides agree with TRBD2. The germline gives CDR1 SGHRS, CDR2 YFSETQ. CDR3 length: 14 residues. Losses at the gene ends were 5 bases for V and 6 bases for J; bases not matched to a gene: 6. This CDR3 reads CASRNKGLAGELFF. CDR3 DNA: TGCGCCAGCAGAAACAAGGGACTAGCCGGGGAGCTGTTTTTT.

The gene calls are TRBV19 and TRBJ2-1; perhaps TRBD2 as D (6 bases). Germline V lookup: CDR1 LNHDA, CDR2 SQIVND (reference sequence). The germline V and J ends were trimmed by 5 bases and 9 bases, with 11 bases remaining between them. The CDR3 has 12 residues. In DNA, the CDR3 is TGTGCCAGTAGTCCTACGGGGGTTGAGCAGTTCTTC. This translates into CASSPTGVEQFF.

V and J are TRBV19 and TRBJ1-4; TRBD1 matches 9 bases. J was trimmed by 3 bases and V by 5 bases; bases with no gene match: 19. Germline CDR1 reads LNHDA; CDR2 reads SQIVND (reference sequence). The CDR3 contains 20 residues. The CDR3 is CASSPSSGTGLRLANEKLFF. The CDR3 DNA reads TGTGCCAGTAGTCCTTCGTCCGGGACAGGGCTGCGCTTGGCTAATGAAAAACTGTTTTTT.

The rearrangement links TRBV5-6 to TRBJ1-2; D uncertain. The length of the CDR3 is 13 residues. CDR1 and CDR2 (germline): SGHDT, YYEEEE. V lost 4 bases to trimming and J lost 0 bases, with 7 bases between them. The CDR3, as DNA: TGTGCCAGCAGCACTAAAGCTAACTATGGCTACACCTTC. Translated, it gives CASSTKANYGYTF.

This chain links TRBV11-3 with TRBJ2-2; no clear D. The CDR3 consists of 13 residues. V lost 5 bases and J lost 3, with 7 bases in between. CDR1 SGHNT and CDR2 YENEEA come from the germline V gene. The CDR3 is CASSAGYTGELFF. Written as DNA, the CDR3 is TGTGCCAGCAGCGCCGGGTACACCGGGGAGCTGTTTTTT. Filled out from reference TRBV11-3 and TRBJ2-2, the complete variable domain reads EAGVVQSPRYKIIEKKQPVAFWCNPISGHNTLYWYLQNLGQGPELLIRYENEEAVDDSQLPKDRFSAERLKGVDSTLKIQPAELGDSAVYLCASSAGYTGELFFGEGSRLTVL.

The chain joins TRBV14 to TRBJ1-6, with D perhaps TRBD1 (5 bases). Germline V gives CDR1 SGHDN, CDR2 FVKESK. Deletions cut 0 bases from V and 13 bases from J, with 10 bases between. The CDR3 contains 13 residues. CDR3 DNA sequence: TGTGCCAGCAGCCAAGACGCATACAGGCCCCTCCACTTT. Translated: CASSQDAYRPLHF.

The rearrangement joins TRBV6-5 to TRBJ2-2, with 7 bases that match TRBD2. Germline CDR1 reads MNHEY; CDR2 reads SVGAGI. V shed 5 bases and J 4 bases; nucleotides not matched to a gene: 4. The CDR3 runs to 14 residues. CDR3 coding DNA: TGTGCCAGCAGTAGACCGGGAGGCACCGGGGAGCTGTTTTTT. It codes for CASSRPGGTGELFF.

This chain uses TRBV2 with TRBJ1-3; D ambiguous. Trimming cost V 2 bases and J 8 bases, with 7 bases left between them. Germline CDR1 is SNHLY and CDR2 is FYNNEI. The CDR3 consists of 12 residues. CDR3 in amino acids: CASSESVYTIYF. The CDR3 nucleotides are TGTGCCAGCAGTGAATCGGTGTACACCATATATTTT.

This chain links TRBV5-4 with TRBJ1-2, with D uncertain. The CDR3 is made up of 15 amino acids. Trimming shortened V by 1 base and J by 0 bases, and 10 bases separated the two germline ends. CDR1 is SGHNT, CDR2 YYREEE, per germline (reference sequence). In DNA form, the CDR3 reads TGTGCCAGCAGCTTGTCCAGGAAGACTAACTATGGCTACACCTTC. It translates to CASSLSRKTNYGYTF.

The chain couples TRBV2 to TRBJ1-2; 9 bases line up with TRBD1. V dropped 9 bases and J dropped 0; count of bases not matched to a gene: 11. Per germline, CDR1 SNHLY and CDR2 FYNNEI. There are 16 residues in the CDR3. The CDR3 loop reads CARVQGAHSANYGYTF. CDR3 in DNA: TGTGCCAGAGTACAGGGGGCTCATTCCGCTAACTATGGCTACACCTTC.

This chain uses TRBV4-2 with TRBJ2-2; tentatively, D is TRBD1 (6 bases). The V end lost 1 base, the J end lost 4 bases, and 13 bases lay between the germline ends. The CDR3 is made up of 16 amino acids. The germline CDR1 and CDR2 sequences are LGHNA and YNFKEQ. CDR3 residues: CASSQGLGGSTGELFF. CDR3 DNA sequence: TGTGCCAGCAGCCAAGGGTTAGGGGGAAGCACCGGGGAGCTGTTTTTT.

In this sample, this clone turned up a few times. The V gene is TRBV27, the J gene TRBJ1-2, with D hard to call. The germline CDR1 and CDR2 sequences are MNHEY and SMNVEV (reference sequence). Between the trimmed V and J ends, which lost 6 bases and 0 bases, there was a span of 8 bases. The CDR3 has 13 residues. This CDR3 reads CASSPVSNYGYTF. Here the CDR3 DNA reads TGTGCCAGCAGCCCCGTCTCTAACTATGGCTACACCTTC.

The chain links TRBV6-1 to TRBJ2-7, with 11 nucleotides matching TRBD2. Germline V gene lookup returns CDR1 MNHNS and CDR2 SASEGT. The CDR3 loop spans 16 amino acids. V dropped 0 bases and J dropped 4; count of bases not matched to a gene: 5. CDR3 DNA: TGTGCCAGCAGTGAAGCTAGCGGGGGGGGACATTACGAGCAGTACGTC. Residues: CASSEASGGGHYEQYV.